These 9 T cell receptor beta chains share one sample of origin, sequenced in a study of CD8+CD57+ T cells in acquired aplastic anemia. The sequenced patients had an expansion of CD8+CD57+ cells seen by flow cytometry. CDR3 and TCR beta VDJ profiling relied on a genomic DNA template. TCRdb reanalysed the reads using MiXCR and keeps one entry per CDR3 protein. The table shows 250,000 to 350,000 distinct CDR3 sequences, with 56% occurring only once. The source material was sorted CD4+, CD8+, or CD8+CD57+ T cells (not recorded which) from PBMCs. These receptors all come from a human donor with aplastic anemia.

The chain has TRBV24-1 and TRBJ2-3; the match to TRBD1 covers 8 bases. V trimming: 3 bases; J trimming: 4 bases; junction bases outside the gene matches: 8. Germline-derived CDR1 and CDR2 are KGHDR and SFDVKD. The length of the CDR3 is 16 residues. CDR3 sequence: CATSDLGTGVADTQYF. In nucleotides, the CDR3 is TGTGCCACCAGTGATCTCGGGACAGGAGTCGCAGATACGCAGTATTTT.

The chain is built from TRBV19 and TRBJ2-7; possibly TRBD1 for D (5 bases). The germline V gene has CDR1 LNHDA and CDR2 SQIVND (reference sequence). Trimming removed 0 bases at V and 2 bases at J, with 11 bases between. CDR3 length: 15 residues. CDR3 in DNA: TGTGCCAGTAGTATAGAGGCAGGGCTTGCCTACGAGCAGTACTTC. Amino acids: CASSIEAGLAYEQYF.

The gene calls are TRBV20-1 and TRBJ2-7, with TRBD1 identical over 11 bases. The V segment lost 7 bases and the J segment 2 bases; nucleotides outside the gene matches: 7. Germline V gives CDR1 DFQATT, CDR2 SNEGSKA (reference sequence). The CDR3 is 14 amino acids. DNA for the CDR3: TGCAGTGTTCCGGGACAGGGGGGAACCTACGAGCAGTACTTC. Protein product: CSVPGQGGTYEQYF.

This chain links TRBV7-6 with TRBJ1-2; TRBD1 agrees at 7 bases. Germline CDR1 is SGHVS and CDR2 is FNYEAQ. The CDR3 consists of 13 residues. The ends lost 5 bases at V and 5 bases at J; junction bases unmatched: 5. DNA of the CDR3: TGTGCCAGCAGCCAGGGACAGCCATATGGCTACACCTTC. The encoded protein is CASSQGQPYGYTF.

The genes are TRBV14 and TRBJ1-1; D is perhaps TRBD1 (5 bases). This CDR3 spans 15 amino acids. Germline V gives CDR1 SGHDN, CDR2 FVKESK. V was trimmed by 4 bases and J by 0 bases, leaving 12 bases between them. The CDR3 DNA is TGTGCCAGCAGCCCTATAGACAGCGTGAACACTGAAGCTTTCTTT. Encoded protein: CASSPIDSVNTEAFF.

Remarks on this clonotype: No conserved phenylalanine or tryptophan ends this CDR3, so it is likely a read error. The chain is built from TRBV19 and TRBJ1-1; 9 nucleotides agree with TRBD1. The germline gives CDR1 LNHDA, CDR2 SQIVND (reference sequence). The CDR3 runs 15 residues. Trimming at V came to 7 bases and at J to 1 base, leaving 7 bases not matched to a gene. CDR3 sequence: CASITTGGRNTEAFL. The CDR3, as DNA: TGTGCCAGTATTACGACAGGGGGAAGGAACACTGAAGCTTTCCTT.

The chain carries TRBV24-1 and TRBJ2-2, with 7 bases fitting TRBD1. The CDR3 runs 18 residues. V trimming: 2 bases; J trimming: 3 bases; junction bases outside the gene matches: 11. Germline CDR1 reads KGHDR; CDR2 reads SFDVKD. The CDR3 DNA sequence: TGTGCCACCAGTGATTCCGGGACAGTACAGGTTGACACCGGGGAGCTGTTTTTT. Its protein product is CATSDSGTVQVDTGELFF.

This clonotype was seen at least ten times. The gene calls are TRBV27 and TRBJ1-2; D is unresolved. Germline assignment: CDR1 MNHEY and CDR2 SMNVEV (reference sequence). The CDR3 length is 9 residues. The germline V and J ends were trimmed by 9 bases and 5 bases, with 4 bases remaining between them. The CDR3 sequence is CASRYGYTF. CDR3 DNA: TGTGCCAGTCGTTATGGCTACACCTTC.

The chain carries TRBV7-3 and TRBJ2-5; 8 bases fit TRBD1. Trimming took 6 bases from V and 1 from J; bases not matched to a gene: 10. The CDR3 consists of 16 residues. Germline values: CDR1 SGHTA, CDR2 FQGTGA. CDR3 nucleotide sequence: TGTGCCAGCAGTAATCGGGGCAGGGGGCTCCAAGAGACCCAGTACTTC. This translates into CASSNRGRGLQETQYF.